Sequencing of this T cell receptor (beta chain) was carried out in a study of blood T cell repertoires in COVID-19. J was trimmed by 4 bases and V by 5 bases; bases with no gene match: 16. CDR3 length equals 18 residues. CDR1 is MDHEN, CDR2 SYDVKM, per germline. Per the original data handling: Scientists estimated how many nucleated cells there were by amplifying reference gene primers. The assay was immunoSEQ multiplex PCR, and TCRdb's table has in-frame clones only and misses some. That table supplies the V and J calls and clone size; D and trimming were determined from the DNA. The table records more than 150,000 clones, approximately 84% of them present only once.

The J gene is TRBJ2-1, the V gene TRBV28; 8 bases agree with TRBD1. Material for sequencing was PBMCs or T cells enriched from blood (not recorded which). This TCR was recovered from a woman in her forties or fifties who had recovered from COVID-19. In DNA, the CDR3 is TGTGCCAGCAGTCCACAGGACAGGGAGGCCCCAGGTTACAATGAGCAGTTCTTC. Its protein product is CASSPQDREAPGYNEQFF.